The 12 T cell receptor beta chains in this list originate from one sample, sequenced in a study of molecular identifiers for immune sequencing clone quantification. MiXCR was run by TCRdb on the PCR reads, yielding one entry per CDR3 protein. Here the sample spans about 510,000 distinct CDR3 sequences, about 20% being singletons. Input material: naive CD8+ T cells from blood, with Jurkat cell RNA spiked in. Stated subset: FACS-sorted CD8+CD4-CCR7+CD45RA+ naive T cells. These receptors originate from a human donor in good health. Some libraries in this study had Jurkat cell RNA spiked in.

This clonotype was picked up many times. This chain uses TRBV6-2 or TRBV6-3 with TRBJ1-5, with D possibly being TRBD1 (5 bases). Trimming removed 2 bases from V and 0 bases from J, with 5 bases in between. Germline V gene data show CDR1 as MNHEY and CDR2 as SVGEGT. The CDR3 covers 14 residues. The CDR3 sequence is CASSYRGSNQPQHF. As DNA, the CDR3 is TGTGCCAGCAGTTACAGGGGTAGCAATCAGCCCCAGCATTTT.

The sample holds many counts of this clonotype. This chain uses TRBV12-3 or TRBV12-4 with TRBJ1-5, with 12 bases that match TRBD1. CDR3 length equals 15 residues. J was trimmed by 4 bases and V by 6 bases; bases with no gene match: 4. CDR3 nucleotide sequence: TGTGCCAGCAGGCCGGGACAGGGGGCTAATCAGCCCCAGCATTTT. Its translation is CASRPGQGANQPQHF.

There are many counts of this clonotype. The chain has TRBV5-4 and TRBJ1-1; 8 bases match TRBD1. CDR1 and CDR2 (germline): SGHNT, YYREEE (reference sequence). Losses at the gene ends were 4 bases for V and 3 bases for J; bases not matched to a gene: 5. The CDR3 is 14 amino acids. In DNA form, the CDR3 reads TGTGCCAGCAGCAAGACAGGGGCGGACACTGAAGCTTTCTTT. Its translation is CASSKTGADTEAFF. The whole variable domain, remainder taken from reference TRBV5-4 and TRBJ1-1, is ETGVTQSPTHLIKTRGQQVTLRCSSQSGHNTVSWYQQALGQGPQFIFQYYREEENGRGNFPPRFSGLQFPNYSSELNVNALELDDSALYLCASSKTGADTEAFFGQGTRLTVV.

V is TRBV28 and J is TRBJ2-5; TRBD1 agrees at 8 bases. CDR1 and CDR2 from the germline V gene are MDHEN and SYDVKM. The CDR3 runs 13 residues. Trimming cost V 6 bases and J 5 bases; bases outside gene matches: 5. CDR3 DNA: TGTGCCAGCAGGAGGACAGGGTGGGAGACCCAGTACTTC. This encodes CASRRTGWETQYF.

J is TRBJ2-7 and V is TRBV27; 11 nucleotides agree with TRBD2. Unmatched junction bases numbered 6, after V lost 5 bases and J lost 6 bases. Germline CDR1 reads MNHEY; CDR2 reads SMNVEV (reference sequence). The CDR3 has 14 amino acids. The CDR3 bases are TGTGCCAGCAGTGTGACTAGCGGGATGGGCGAGCAGTACTTC. It yields the protein CASSVTSGMGEQYF.

J is TRBJ1-1 and V is TRBV27; no clear D. The CDR3 is 13 amino acids. Trimming removed 2 bases at V and 3 bases at J, with 7 bases between. The germline V gene encodes CDR1 MNHEY and CDR2 SMNVEV (reference sequence). CDR3 in DNA: TGTGCCAGCAGTTTAACGTTGTACACTGAAGCTTTCTTT. This encodes CASSLTLYTEAFF.

This clonotype was detected a few times. The rearrangement joins TRBV4-3 to TRBJ2-1, with 8 bases fitting TRBD2. J gave up 4 bases and V 0 bases, and 8 bases lay outside the gene matches. CDR3 length: 17 amino acids. In germline, CDR1 is LGHNA, CDR2 YSLEER. CDR3 nucleotides: TGCGCCAGCAGCCAAGATCTAGGGACTAGAGTTTACAATGAGCAGTTCTTC. Its translation is CASSQDLGTRVYNEQFF.

V and J are TRBV14 and TRBJ2-3, with D unresolved. The germline V and J ends were trimmed by 1 base and 1 base, with 9 bases remaining between them. The CDR3 consists of 15 residues. Germline lookup yields CDR1 SGHDN and CDR2 FVKESK. The CDR3 protein is CASSQGGTRTDTQYF. The CDR3 DNA follows: TGTGCCAGCAGCCAAGGGGGAACACGCACAGATACGCAGTATTTT.

This clonotype was picked up a small number of times. This chain uses TRBV30 with TRBJ1-5; TRBD1 aligns across 9 bases. With 6 bases clipped from V and 2 bases from J, the junction kept 2 bases outside the gene matches. This CDR3 is built from 13 residues. Germline V gene sequence: CDR1 GTSNPN, CDR2 SVGIG (reference sequence). The CDR3 DNA reads as TGTGCCTGCGGGGACAGGGGCAATCAGCCCCAGCATTTT. Its translation is CACGDRGNQPQHF. Using reference TRBV30 and TRBJ1-5 for the parts outside the CDR3, the full variable domain is SQTIHQWPATLVQPVGSPLSLECTVEGTSNPNLYWYRQAAGRGLQLLFYSVGIGQISSEVPQNLSASRPQDRQFILSSKKLLLSDSGFYLCACGDRGNQPQHFGDGTRLSIL.

This clonotype was recorded at least ten times. The gene calls are TRBV3-1 and TRBJ2-3; 9 bases are shared with TRBD2. Germline V CDR1 and CDR2: LGHDT, YNNKEL (reference sequence). The J segment lost 6 bases and the V segment lost 5 bases, leaving 6 bases of the junction unmatched. This CDR3 contains 14 residues. The CDR3 DNA sequence: TGTGCCAGCAGCGCTAGCGGGGCCCTGGATACGCAGTATTTT. As protein: CASSASGALDTQYF.

To note about this clonotype: One end of the junction fails to match germline, which may point to a read error. V and J are TRBV12-3 or TRBV12-4 and TRBJ1-1; tentative D call: TRBD1 (5 bases). The CDR3 totals 14 residues. The CDR3 DNA reads as TGTGCCAGCAGTTTTGACAGCCTGAACACTGAAGCTCTCTTT. Encoded protein: CASSFDSLNTEALF.

This clonotype showed up many times. The CDR3 here is CASSLSGWGNEQFF. The CDR3 DNA is TGCGCCAGCAGCTTGTCAGGCTGGGGGAATGAGCAGTTCTTC. V is TRBV5-1 and J is TRBJ2-1, with D perhaps TRBD1 or TRBD2 (5 bases each). With 1 base removed from V and 7 bases from J, the gap between germline ends came to 12 bases. This CDR3 region has 14 residues. Germline V gene sequence: CDR1 SGHRS, CDR2 YFSETQ.